This is a list of T cell receptor beta chains from one sample in a study of radiotherapy plus CTLA-4 blockade in lung cancer. Method: immunoSEQ multiplex PCR; TCRdb's copy keeps in-frame clones and lacks some. The sample consists of approximately 99,000 clones, 88% of them appearing once. The sequencing here drew on peripheral blood, taken from a patient treated with radiotherapy plus ipilimumab. These receptors were obtained from a human donor with non-small cell lung cancer that progressed on radiotherapy plus ipilimumab. Both conserved end residues are trimmed from each CDR3. Fields, in order: V gene, CDR3 length, CDR3 protein.

v_gene: TRBV6-4; len: 12; CDR3aa: ASSDSSSRTRQF
v_gene: TRBV5-1; len: 13; CDR3aa: ASSLQGASTDTQY
v_gene: TRBV5-1; len: 15; CDR3aa: ASSFLSGTGTYNEQF
v_gene: TRBV7-2; len: 10; CDR3aa: ASSLVTHEQF
v_gene: TRBV5-6; len: 11; CDR3aa: ASSLETEDEQF
v_gene: TRBV6-6; len: 12; CDR3aa: ASSYSGQIHEAF
v_gene: TRBV7-6; len: 14; CDR3aa: ASSLDPGQGAYEQY
v_gene: TRBV6-5; len: 9; CDR3aa: ASRITDTQY
v_gene: TRBV6-6; len: 9; CDR3aa: ASSPQGTQY
v_gene: TRBV5-1; len: 12; CDR3aa: ASSLEGSGNTIY
v_gene: TRBV27; len: 13; CDR3aa: ASSFRLGGPDTIY
v_gene: TRBV6-1; len: 13; CDR3aa: ASTYRTSGSDEQF
v_gene: TRBV19; len: 11; CDR3aa: ASSPGLQETQY
v_gene: TRBV6-1; len: 10; CDR3aa: ASSGQGDEQF
v_gene: TRBV5-5; len: 13; CDR3aa: ASEFLVGQSLEQY
v_gene: TRBV29-1; len: 11; CDR3aa: SVEDLGKNIQY
v_gene: TRBV7-9; len: 10; CDR3aa: AGRDTVTEAF
v_gene: TRBV7-9; len: 12; CDR3aa: ASSSGTVNTEAF
v_gene: TRBV29-1; len: 12; CDR3aa: SVVGDTTHYGYT
v_gene: TRBV15; len: 13; CDR3aa: ATSRGTGSNQPQH
v_gene: TRBV5-8; len: 11; CDR3aa: ASSPRSSYGYT
v_gene: TRBV7-3; len: 12; CDR3aa: ASSLTAARSEAF